A selection of T cell receptor beta chains follows, all from one sample in a study of blood T cells in healthy people across ages. In TCRdb, the 5' RACE reads were re-called with MiXCR into one record per CDR3 protein. The profile covers around 1.1 million distinct CDR3 sequences, with less than 45% appearing a single time and approximately 14% taken by the ten largest. The sample was blood. The source is a man younger than 35 in good health. Each CDR3 is given with its conserved first and last residue. Fields, in order: D gene, V gene, J gene, clone size, CDR3 DNA, CDR3 protein. A D gene is named only where the DNA matches it firmly. Size is stated for part of the rows, as once, few or many counts, or as a class when the clone is expanded.

d_call: .
v_call: TRBV2
j_call: TRBJ1-1
clone_size: few
cdr3_nt: TGTGCCAGTGCTGCGGGGAACACTGAAGCTTTCTTT
cdr3_aa: CASAAGNTEAFF

d_call: .
v_call: TRBV5-1
j_call: TRBJ2-1
clone_size: .
cdr3_nt: TGCGTCAGGTTGGGAAATGAGCAGTTCTTC
cdr3_aa: CVRLGNEQFF

d_call: .
v_call: TRBV7-2
j_call: TRBJ2-3
clone_size: few
cdr3_nt: TGTGCCAGCAGCCGCATCGGGACAGATACGCAGTATTTT
cdr3_aa: CASSRIGTDTQYF

d_call: .
v_call: TRBV4-3
j_call: TRBJ2-3
clone_size: many
cdr3_nt: TGCGCCAGCAGCCAAGCGATGGGGACAGATACGCAGTATTTT
cdr3_aa: CASSQAMGTDTQYF

d_call: TRBD2
v_call: TRBV3-1
j_call: TRBJ2-1
clone_size: .
cdr3_nt: TGTGCCAGCAGCCAGACTAGCGGGGGGGCCTATGAGCAGTTCTTC
cdr3_aa: CASSQTSGGAYEQFF

d_call: TRBD2
v_call: TRBV12-3/TRBV12-4
j_call: TRBJ2-3
clone_size: .
cdr3_nt: TGTGCCAGCACCCAACTAGCGGGTGGCGCAGATACGCAGTATTTT
cdr3_aa: CASTQLAGGADTQYF

d_call: .
v_call: TRBV20-1
j_call: TRBJ2-5
clone_size: .
cdr3_nt: TGCAGTGCTGGCGAGGGGACCGAGGAGACCCAGTACTTC
cdr3_aa: CSAGEGTEETQYF

d_call: .
v_call: TRBV9
j_call: TRBJ1-2
clone_size: .
cdr3_nt: TGTGCCAGCAGCGTAGGAGAACTTCCGGGACAAGGTGGCTACACCTTC
cdr3_aa: CASSVGELPGQGGYTF

d_call: .
v_call: TRBV7-2
j_call: TRBJ2-3
clone_size: few
cdr3_nt: TGTGCCAGCAGCTTATTCCCCACGGGACGCCGCACAGATACGCAGTATTTT
cdr3_aa: CASSLFPTGRRTDTQYF

d_call: .
v_call: TRBV6-6
j_call: TRBJ2-5
clone_size: .
cdr3_nt: TGTGCCAGCAGTTATGTAGTCGGGAATGAGCAGTACTTC
cdr3_aa: CASSYVVGNEQYF

d_call: .
v_call: TRBV2
j_call: TRBJ1-2
clone_size: .
cdr3_nt: TGTGCCAGCCGTCGAGAGGGACCCTATGGCTACACCTTC
cdr3_aa: CASRREGPYGYTF

d_call: .
v_call: TRBV5-1
j_call: TRBJ2-7
clone_size: .
cdr3_nt: TGCGCCAGCAGCTTGGAGGACGGGCTCGTGAACGAGCAGTACTTC
cdr3_aa: CASSLEDGLVNEQYF

d_call: .
v_call: TRBV5-1
j_call: TRBJ2-1
clone_size: .
cdr3_nt: TGCGCCAGCGGAATCCCCGGGGGGCTCCTCAATGAGCAGTTCTTC
cdr3_aa: CASGIPGGLLNEQFF

d_call: TRBD2
v_call: TRBV7-9
j_call: TRBJ2-5
clone_size: .
cdr3_nt: TGTGCCAGCAGCTGTAAGCGGGAACAAGAGACCCAGTACTTC
cdr3_aa: CASSCKREQETQYF

d_call: .
v_call: TRBV4-3
j_call: TRBJ2-7
clone_size: many
cdr3_nt: TGCGCCAGCAGCCAAGATCTGCAGGGTGGCCTTCTTTCGGACGAGCAGTACTTC
cdr3_aa: CASSQDLQGGLLSDEQYF

d_call: .
v_call: TRBV12-3/TRBV12-4
j_call: TRBJ2-2
clone_size: few
cdr3_nt: TGTGCCAGCAGTTCCGAGTATGGGACCGGGGAGCTGTTTTTT
cdr3_aa: CASSSEYGTGELFF

d_call: TRBD1
v_call: TRBV13
j_call: TRBJ1-2
clone_size: few
cdr3_nt: TGTGCCAGCAGCCGGACAGGGGGCTTCTATGGCTACACCTTC
cdr3_aa: CASSRTGGFYGYTF

d_call: TRBD2
v_call: TRBV20-1
j_call: TRBJ2-2
clone_size: few
cdr3_nt: TGCAGTGCTAGCACTAGCGGGGGGGCCACCGGGGAGCTGTTTTTT
cdr3_aa: CSASTSGGATGELFF

d_call: .
v_call: TRBV5-1
j_call: TRBJ2-5
clone_size: .
cdr3_nt: TGCGCCAGCACCATCTCGGGAGTCCAAGAGACCCAGTACTTC
cdr3_aa: CASTISGVQETQYF

d_call: TRBD1
v_call: TRBV7-3
j_call: TRBJ1-2
clone_size: .
cdr3_nt: TGTGCCAGCAGCTTAGACAGGGTGGGAGACTATGGCTACACCTTC
cdr3_aa: CASSLDRVGDYGYTF

d_call: .
v_call: TRBV18
j_call: TRBJ2-3
clone_size: .
cdr3_nt: TGTGCCAGCTCACCACCGGAAATACGAGAGGGAGATACGCAGTATTTT
cdr3_aa: CASSPPEIREGDTQYF

d_call: .
v_call: TRBV3-1
j_call: TRBJ1-6
clone_size: .
cdr3_nt: TGTGCCAGCAGTCTACAGGATAGCTCCTATAATTCACCCCTCCACTTT
cdr3_aa: CASSLQDSSYNSPLHF

d_call: .
v_call: TRBV6-5
j_call: TRBJ2-2
clone_size: few
cdr3_nt: TGTGCCAGCAGTTATGGCCGGTGGAACACCGGGGAGCTGTTTTTT
cdr3_aa: CASSYGRWNTGELFF

d_call: TRBD2
v_call: TRBV7-2
j_call: TRBJ2-3
clone_size: .
cdr3_nt: TGTGCCAGCAGCTTAGGGCTAGCGGGGTATTCAGATACGCAGTATTTT
cdr3_aa: CASSLGLAGYSDTQYF

d_call: .
v_call: TRBV6-5
j_call: TRBJ1-1
clone_size: .
cdr3_nt: TGTGCCAGCAGTCCAGGGATCTCGAGCACTGAAGCTTTCTTT
cdr3_aa: CASSPGISSTEAFF

d_call: .
v_call: TRBV7-2
j_call: TRBJ1-1
clone_size: .
cdr3_nt: TGTGCCAGCAGCACCAACAGGGTCACTGAAGCTTTCTTT
cdr3_aa: CASSTNRVTEAFF

d_call: .
v_call: TRBV6-2/TRBV6-3
j_call: TRBJ1-5
clone_size: .
cdr3_nt: TGTGCCAGCAGGCGGACGGGCCAGCCCCAGCATTTT
cdr3_aa: CASRRTGQPQHF

d_call: .
v_call: TRBV12-3/TRBV12-4
j_call: TRBJ1-1
clone_size: .
cdr3_nt: TGTGCCAGCAGCATAACAGGGATCCCTGAAGCTTTCTTT
cdr3_aa: CASSITGIPEAFF

d_call: .
v_call: TRBV18
j_call: TRBJ2-7
clone_size: .
cdr3_nt: TGTGCCAGCTCCTTCGACGGAATCTACGAGCAGTACTTC
cdr3_aa: CASSFDGIYEQYF

d_call: TRBD1
v_call: TRBV4-3
j_call: TRBJ1-2
clone_size: .
cdr3_nt: TGCGCCAGCAGCCAAGACAGGGGGCCGTACCCGTATAAAGCTAACTATGGCTACACCTTC
cdr3_aa: CASSQDRGPYPYKANYGYTF

d_call: .
v_call: TRBV7-6
j_call: TRBJ1-1
clone_size: .
cdr3_nt: TGTGCCAGCAGCTTAGGGGTTGCGAACACTGAAGCTTTCTTT
cdr3_aa: CASSLGVANTEAFF

d_call: .
v_call: TRBV4-3
j_call: TRBJ2-1
clone_size: .
cdr3_nt: TGCGCCAGCAGCCTCTCTAGGGGGGCAGGTGAGCAGTTCTTC
cdr3_aa: CASSLSRGAGEQFF

d_call: .
v_call: TRBV6-6
j_call: TRBJ2-3
clone_size: .
cdr3_nt: TGTGCCAGCAGTTACCCGGACAGCCCAGATACGCAGTATTTT
cdr3_aa: CASSYPDSPDTQYF

d_call: TRBD1
v_call: TRBV7-2
j_call: TRBJ2-3
clone_size: .
cdr3_nt: TGTGCCAGCAGCTCGGGGACAGGGGTGTATATAGATACGCAGTATTTT
cdr3_aa: CASSSGTGVYIDTQYF

d_call: TRBD1
v_call: TRBV20-1
j_call: TRBJ1-5
clone_size: .
cdr3_nt: TGCAGTGCCGGGACAGGCAGAAGCTATAGCAATCAGCCCCAGCATTTT
cdr3_aa: CSAGTGRSYSNQPQHF

d_call: .
v_call: TRBV6-2/TRBV6-3
j_call: TRBJ1-1
clone_size: .
cdr3_nt: TGTGCCAGCAGTTATGCCCCGGGACCCAAAGCACGGGAAGCTTTCTTT
cdr3_aa: CASSYAPGPKAREAFF

d_call: .
v_call: TRBV27
j_call: TRBJ1-6
clone_size: few
cdr3_nt: TGTGCCAGCAGTTTGGGCAGGGGTGGATCACCCCTCCACTTT
cdr3_aa: CASSLGRGGSPLHF

d_call: TRBD1
v_call: TRBV4-3
j_call: TRBJ2-1
clone_size: .
cdr3_nt: TGCGCCAGCAGCCAAGACAACAGGGGCAATGAGCAGTTCTTC
cdr3_aa: CASSQDNRGNEQFF

d_call: .
v_call: TRBV20-1
j_call: TRBJ1-2
clone_size: .
cdr3_nt: TGCAGTGCTGCCACGGACGGGTTCTATGGCTACACCTTC
cdr3_aa: CSAATDGFYGYTF

d_call: .
v_call: TRBV5-1
j_call: TRBJ2-3
clone_size: .
cdr3_nt: TGCGCCAGCAGCCTGTTCGAGGGGGGTAGCACAGATACGCAGTATTTT
cdr3_aa: CASSLFEGGSTDTQYF

d_call: .
v_call: TRBV3-1
j_call: TRBJ2-5
clone_size: few
cdr3_nt: TGTGCCAGCAGCCGTCACGCCAGACGGGATAGTAAAGAGACCCAGTACTTC
cdr3_aa: CASSRHARRDSKETQYF

d_call: .
v_call: TRBV9
j_call: TRBJ1-1
clone_size: .
cdr3_nt: TGTGCCAGCAGCGTAGAGGCAGGACAAGCTTTCTTT
cdr3_aa: CASSVEAGQAFF

d_call: .
v_call: TRBV29-1
j_call: TRBJ2-1
clone_size: .
cdr3_nt: TGCAGCGGAGAGGGGGACCGATACCTTAATGAGCAGTTCTTC
cdr3_aa: CSGEGDRYLNEQFF